Here is one T cell receptor beta chain with its context. This record belongs to a study of blood T cell repertoires in COVID-19. Overall study: Acute and convalescent COVID-19 specimens originated in the United States, Italy and Spain. PBMCs, B-cell-depleted T cells, or T cells provided the cDNA or gDNA that made up the material.

The CDR3 contains 13 residues. Trimming took 2 bases from V and 8 from J, leaving 12 bases between them. In the study's own analysis: Cell counts per sample came from amplifying reference gene primers. Clones were read by immunoSEQ multiplex PCR, and TCRdb kept only the in-frame ones, dropping some. The D gene and trimming were derived from the DNA, and the V and J assignments and clone size from that table. The table shows some 180,000 clones, with about 85% occurring only once. The receptor was derived from a woman aged 55-69 years with acute or convalescent COVID-19. The sequenced material came from peripheral blood. The chain couples TRBV12-3 or TRBV12-4 to TRBJ1-2; no firm D call. CDR3 amino acids: CASSLSLSLGYTF. CDR3 bases: TGTGCCAGCAGTTTAAGCCTCTCTTTGGGCTACACCTTC.